These 12 T cell receptor beta chains originate from one sample sequenced in a study of shared clonotypes between healthy human individuals. The assay was immunoSEQ multiplex PCR, and TCRdb's table has in-frame clones only and misses some. The sample gives about 1.5 million clones, 95% to 99% of which show up once; around 0.47% is in the top ten. Sequences were obtained from naive CD4+ T cells sorted from blood. Subset meaning: CD45RA+ positively selected. These receptors all stem from a man under 40 in good health.

This chain uses TRBV29-1 with TRBJ2-5; 8 bases align to TRBD2. V dropped 2 bases and J dropped 6; count of bases not matched to a gene: 17. Germline loops: CDR1 SQVTM, CDR2 ANQGSEA. The CDR3 sequence is 17 residues long. The CDR3 nucleotides read TGCAGCGTTGAATCACAGCGGGAGAGCCGCCGGGGGAAGACCCAGTACTTC. Amino acid sequence: CSVESQRESRRGKTQYF.

The table lists this clone with a count of one. This sample includes further DNA sequences coding for the same CDR3. The rearrangement links TRBV9 to TRBJ2-5; TRBD2 matches 12 bases. The CDR3 length is 16 residues. Germline CDR1 and CDR2: SGDLS and YYNGEE. Trimming cost V 0 bases and J 5 bases; bases outside gene matches: 5. The CDR3 here is CASSVGLAGVEETQYF. DNA for the CDR3: TGTGCCAGCAGCGTAGGACTAGCGGGAGTGGAGGAGACCCAGTACTTC. The complete variable domain, with remaining parts taken from reference TRBV9 and TRBJ2-5, reads DSGVTQTPKHLITATGQRVTLRCSPRSGDLSVYWYQQSLDQGLQFLIQYYNGEERAKGNILERFSAQQFPDLHSELNLSSLELGDSALYFCASSVGLAGVEETQYFGPGTRLLVL.

The genes are TRBV28 and TRBJ2-7; D gene ambiguous. Trimming stripped 6 bases from V and 4 bases from J, with 13 bases between. This CDR3 region has 13 residues. Per the germline V gene, CDR1 is MDHEN and CDR2 is SYDVKM. The CDR3 region has the DNA TGTGCCAGCAGGCCGGGCAGCCGTTACGAGCAGTACTTC. Protein sequence: CASRPGSRYEQYF.

This clone has only one observation. The chain links TRBV4-3 to TRBJ2-2, with 10 bases aligning to TRBD1. The CDR3 length is 17 residues. Trimming at V came to 3 bases and at J to 7 bases, leaving 11 bases not matched to a gene. Per germline, CDR1 LGHNA and CDR2 YSLEER. CDR3 protein: CASSHYPGQGIIGELFF. For the CDR3, the DNA is TGCGCCAGCAGCCATTACCCGGGACAGGGGATCATCGGGGAGCTGTTTTTT.

The chain links TRBV28 to TRBJ2-1, with 11 nucleotides matching TRBD1. This CDR3 is 19 amino acids long. After removal of 6 bases from V and 4 bases from J, the junction contained 17 bases not matched to a gene. Germline CDR1 and CDR2: MDHEN and SYDVKM. In DNA form, the CDR3 reads TGTGCCAGCAGCAAGACTCCGGGACAGGGGGGTATCGTATACAATGAGCAGTTCTTC. Its translation is CASSKTPGQGGIVYNEQFF.

The gene calls are TRBV4-1 and TRBJ2-1, with 10 bases matching TRBD2. Germline trimming cut 2 bases from V and 8 bases from J; bases unmatched to any gene: 15. The CDR3 spans 18 residues. Germline V gene data show CDR1 as MGHRA and CDR2 as YSYEKL. The CDR3 reads CASSQREPSGRIADEQFF. CDR3 in DNA: TGCGCCAGCAGCCAACGGGAGCCTAGCGGGAGAATTGCCGATGAGCAGTTCTTC.

The chain employs TRBV28 and TRBJ2-5; 7 nucleotides agree with TRBD1. The CDR3 runs to 14 residues. Germline assignment: CDR1 MDHEN and CDR2 SYDVKM. V shed 3 bases, J shed 2 bases, and the junction held 3 bases outside the gene matches. The CDR3 is CASSLLQGQETQYF. CDR3 DNA: TGTGCCAGCAGTTTGTTACAGGGGCAAGAGACCCAGTACTTC.

This chain links TRBV7-9 with TRBJ2-1; 10 bases map to TRBD2. The germline gives CDR1 SEHNR, CDR2 FQNEAQ (reference sequence). The CDR3 spans 17 residues. Trimming removed 5 bases from V and 7 bases from J; junction bases left unmatched: 14. The CDR3 protein is CASSLYPSGRAGNEQFF. The CDR3 coding sequence is TGTGCCAGCAGCCTATACCCGAGCGGGAGGGCCGGTAATGAGCAGTTCTTC.

This clone was found once. This chain links TRBV2 with TRBJ2-7; D may be TRBD1 or TRBD2 (5 bases each). The CDR3 is 12 residues long. The V end lost 6 bases, the J end lost 3 bases, and 9 bases lay between the germline ends. Germline V gives CDR1 SNHLY, CDR2 FYNNEI. CDR3 protein: CASRWDGYEQYF. CDR3 coding DNA: TGTGCCAGCAGATGGGACGGCTACGAGCAGTACTTC. The full variable domain, its missing parts supplied by reference TRBV2 and TRBJ2-7, is EPEVTQTPSHQVTQMGQEVILRCVPISNHLYFYWYRQILGQKVEFLVSFYNNEISEKSEIFDDQFSVERPDGSNFTLKIRSTKLEDSAMYFCASRWDGYEQYFGPGTRLTVT.

The genes are TRBV4-3 and TRBJ2-2; D might be TRBD2 (5 bases). The V end lost 1 base, the J end lost 5 bases, and 11 bases lay between the germline ends. The germline CDR1 and CDR2 sequences are LGHNA and YSLEER. The CDR3 runs to 15 residues. The CDR3 here is CASSQVPGGTGELFF. For the CDR3, the DNA is TGCGCCAGCAGCCAAGTTCCTGGCGGGACCGGGGAGCTGTTTTTT.

The chain is built from TRBV5-6 and TRBJ2-5; D may be TRBD1 (5 bases). The V end lost 0 bases, the J end lost 3 bases, and 9 bases lay between the germline ends. The CDR3 runs to 14 residues. Germline CDR1 and CDR2: SGHDT and YYEEEE. Here the CDR3 reads CASSLERREETQYF. The CDR3 nucleotides read TGTGCCAGCAGCTTGGAGCGCAGGGAAGAGACCCAGTACTTC.

The chain combines TRBV5-8 with TRBJ2-4; the D call may be TRBD1 or TRBD2 (6 bases each). CDR3 length: 18 residues. The germline V and J ends were trimmed by 1 base and 5 bases, with 22 bases remaining between them. Germline V gene lookup returns CDR1 SGHTS and CDR2 YDEGEE. Here the CDR3 DNA reads TGTGCCAGCAGCTTGCCTTTTAAGGGGGGACCGATTGAAAACATTCAGTACTTC. Protein sequence: CASSLPFKGGPIENIQYF.